The sequence of this T cell receptor (beta chain) was determined in a study of T cell changes during pregnancy in multiple sclerosis. Per germline, CDR1 SGHTA and CDR2 FQGNSA. V gave up 1 base and J gave up 8 bases, with 8 bases separating them. The CDR3 has 12 residues. The assay was immunoSEQ multiplex PCR, and TCRdb's table has in-frame clones only and misses some. The sample contains about 33,000 clones, more than 75% of which appear only once. The chain has TRBV7-2 and TRBJ1-2, with TRBD1 as a possible D gene (6 bases). The origin of this receptor is a female donor in good health, enrolled as a control in a pregnancy study. Specimen: CD4+ T cells from peripheral blood mononuclear cells, collected in the second trimester of pregnancy. In nucleotides, the CDR3 is TGTGCCAGCAGCTTAGGAGGGGGAGGCTACACCTTC. Protein sequence: CASSLGGGGYTF.